These 29 T cell receptor beta chains originate from one sample sequenced in a study of post-analysis software for immune sequencing data. Regarding the study as a whole: Patients carried a few TRBV segments more frequently than controls did, and TRBV5-6, TRBV5-1 and TRBV20-1 were among them.

TCR beta libraries were prepared from cDNA with unique molecular identifiers. MiXCR, run by TCRdb on the PCR reads, gives a single entry per CDR3 protein. Of 350,000 to 500,000 distinct CDR3 sequences listed, 39% are singletons. For these TCRs, the target antigens are not known. Sequenced material: blood. These receptors were collected from a girl aged 2 to 9 with multiple sclerosis.

This clonotype was seen only a few times. The V gene is TRBV6-2 or TRBV6-3, the J gene TRBJ2-1; TRBD1 matches 9 bases. The V gene's germline CDR1 is MNHEY and CDR2 SVGEGT. J gave up 12 bases and V 6 bases, and 24 bases lay outside the gene matches. The CDR3 consists of 18 residues. CDR3 sequence (DNA): TGTGCCAGCAGCACCATTACAAGGTGGGACAGGGTAATAATTCGGCAGTTCTTC. Its translation: CASSTITRWDRVIIRQFF.

This rearrangement joins TRBV5-1 to TRBJ2-7; 7 bases agree with TRBD2. The end of the DNA fits TRBJ2-5 better, so the J call may be wrong. The CDR3 sequence is 13 residues long. Germline V gives CDR1 SGHRS, CDR2 YFSETQ. Here the CDR3 reads CASSLAGVKTQYF. In DNA form, the CDR3 reads TGCGCCAGCAGCCTTGCGGGGGTTAAGACCCAGTACTTC.

The chain recombines TRBV4-2 with TRBJ1-2, with 8 nucleotides matching TRBD1. The junction had 11 bases not matched to a gene; V was cut back by 2 bases and J by 3 bases. The CDR3 consists of 17 residues. Per the germline V gene, CDR1 is LGHNA and CDR2 is YNFKEQ. DNA for the CDR3: TGTGCCAGCAGCCAACCTAACGCGGACAGGGCGGACTATGGCTACACCTTC. Protein product: CASSQPNADRADYGYTF.

The V and J genes are TRBV6-6 and TRBJ2-6; 7 nucleotides line up with TRBD2. The CDR3 spans 16 residues. V trimming: 4 bases; J trimming: 0 bases; junction bases outside the gene matches: 3. Germline CDR1 is MNHNY and CDR2 is SVGAGI (reference sequence). The CDR3 spells CASSSAGVSGANVLTF. The CDR3 DNA sequence: TGTGCCAGCAGTTCTGCGGGGGTCTCTGGGGCCAACGTCCTGACTTTC.

There are a few counts of this clonotype. The rearrangement uses TRBV7-2 and TRBJ2-5, with D tentatively TRBD2 (7 bases). The ends were cut back, 4 bases at V and 2 bases at J, with 17 bases in the middle. The CDR3 has 16 amino acids. Germline V gives CDR1 SGHTA, CDR2 FQGNSA. As DNA, the CDR3 is TGTGCCAGCAGCTCCGTCGGGGGGCCTAATCAAGAGACCCAGTACTTC. This gives the protein CASSSVGGPNQETQYF.

In its sample, this clonotype was seen a few times. The gene calls are TRBV20-1 and TRBJ1-5; maybe TRBD1 (6 bases). Trimming left V 5 bases short and J 10 bases short, with 15 bases between. Germline V gives CDR1 DFQATT, CDR2 SNEGSKA (reference sequence). CDR3 length equals 12 residues. DNA for the CDR3: TGCAGTGCTGTAACAGGGATTTCCCCCCAGCATTTT. It is translated as CSAVTGISPQHF.

The chain recombines TRBV27 with TRBJ2-1; no definite D call. Trimming left V 5 bases short and J 0 bases short, with 11 bases between. The length of the CDR3 is 15 residues. The germline gives CDR1 MNHEY, CDR2 SMNVEV (reference sequence). The DNA for the CDR3 is TGTGCCAGCAGTGTCACCTTACGCTCCTACAATGAGCAGTTCTTC. Translating it yields CASSVTLRSYNEQFF.

There are a few counts of this clonotype. CDR3 DNA: TGTGCCAGCAGTTTGACAGGAGTCTTTTTGAAGTCGGGCACTGAAGCTTTCTTT. Protein sequence: CASSLTGVFLKSGTEAFF. The chain is built from TRBV7-9 and TRBJ1-1; TRBD1 is a possible D gene (6 bases). CDR1 is SEHNR, CDR2 FQNEAQ, per germline (reference sequence). Trimming removed 6 bases from V and 4 bases from J, with 27 bases in between. The CDR3 consists of 18 residues.

The chain recombines TRBV5-1 with TRBJ2-7; D remains unclear. The germline V gene encodes CDR1 SGHRS and CDR2 YFSETQ. CDR3 length: 13 amino acids. The V and J ends lost 0 bases and 3 bases respectively, with 7 bases between them. The CDR3, as DNA: TGCGCCAGCAGCTTGGGAGACCACTACGAGCAGTACTTC. Translation: CASSLGDHYEQYF.

This clonotype was seen a few times. V gene TRBV7-6 combines with J gene TRBJ1-6; 7 bases match TRBD1. Germline-derived CDR1 and CDR2 are SGHVS and FNYEAQ. This CDR3 region has 16 residues. The V gene end was trimmed by 4 bases and the J gene end by 7 bases; junction bases not matched to a gene: 10. CDR3 sequence reads: CASSSQMTGSNSPLHF. CDR3 nucleotides: TGTGCCAGCAGCTCCCAAATGACAGGGTCCAATTCACCCCTCCACTTT.

This clonotype appeared a single time. The chain combines TRBV29-1 with TRBJ2-7; no firm D call. The germline V and J ends were trimmed by 5 bases and 6 bases, with 8 bases remaining between them. CDR1 and CDR2 (germline): SQVTM, ANQGSEA. This CDR3 region has 10 residues. The CDR3 loop reads CSVLGREQYF. In DNA, the CDR3 is TGCAGCGTTTTAGGCCGCGAGCAGTACTTC.

The chain has TRBV12-3 or TRBV12-4 and TRBJ2-3; the D call may be TRBD1 or TRBD2 (5 bases each). Trimming stripped 6 bases from V and 4 bases from J, with 17 bases between. The length of the CDR3 is 15 residues. CDR3 coding DNA: TGTGCCAGCAGCAACGAACCAGGGAGCGCAGATACGCAGTATTTT. Translating it yields CASSNEPGSADTQYF.

There are a few counts of this clonotype. The V call is TRBV5-1, the J call TRBJ2-1; 13 nucleotides match TRBD2. The trim removed 2 bases at V and 4 bases at J, leaving 6 bases unmatched. Germline V gene lookup returns CDR1 SGHRS and CDR2 YFSETQ. CDR3 length: 17 amino acids. CDR3 DNA sequence: TGCGCCAGCAGCTTTCGACTAGCGGGAGGACTATACAATGAGCAGTTCTTC. Translated: CASSFRLAGGLYNEQFF.

CDR3 nucleotide sequence: TGCGCCAGCAGCCCCTCGGGGGACCCCTCCTACGAGCAGTACTTC. Translating it yields CASSPSGDPSYEQYF. The genes are TRBV5-1 and TRBJ2-7, with D tentatively TRBD2 (6 bases). CDR1 is SGHRS, CDR2 YFSETQ, per germline. The CDR3 length is 15 residues. V was cut by 4 bases and J by 0 bases, with 14 bases left in between.

The gene calls are TRBV12-3 or TRBV12-4 and TRBJ2-3, with D unresolved. Trimming removed 4 bases from V and 2 bases from J, with 16 bases in between. This CDR3 contains 16 residues. This chain's CDR3 is CASSSAQRSVTDTQYF. CDR3 coding DNA: TGTGCCAGCAGTTCAGCACAGAGATCTGTCACAGATACGCAGTATTTT.

This clonotype has only a few counts. The chain employs TRBV27 and TRBJ2-3, with D perhaps matching TRBD2 (6 bases). V was cut by 2 bases and J by 5 bases, with 14 bases left in between. The CDR3 contains 15 residues. Germline V CDR1 and CDR2: MNHEY, SMNVEV (reference sequence). Here the CDR3 reads CASSLGTVGGDTQYF. The DNA for the CDR3 is TGTGCCAGCAGTTTAGGGACTGTGGGGGGAGATACGCAGTATTTT.

The chain is built from TRBV18 and TRBJ2-1, with D possibly matching TRBD1 (5 bases). The germline V gene encodes CDR1 KGHSH and CDR2 LQKENI. Trimming pared 3 bases from V and 7 bases from J, leaving 13 bases between. CDR3 length: 14 amino acids. The DNA for the CDR3 is TGTGCCAGCTCACCCCAAGGCAGGGAAAATGAGCAGTTCTTC. It encodes CASSPQGRENEQFF.

This clonotype has at least ten counts. This chain joins TRBV20-1 and TRBJ2-3; a weak D match, TRBD2 (6 bases). This CDR3 has 14 residues. Germline loops: CDR1 DFQATT, CDR2 SNEGSKA (reference sequence). Trimming took off 2 bases at V and 3 bases at J, with 12 bases between the two ends. The CDR3 here is CSARLSGETDTQYF. Written as DNA, the CDR3 is TGCAGTGCTAGATTGTCGGGGGAGACAGATACGCAGTATTTT.

Details on this clonotype: A much larger clone differs by one base, so this may be a read error. V is TRBV6-6 and J is TRBJ2-2, with D possibly being TRBD1 (6 bases). Germline V gives CDR1 MNHNY, CDR2 SVGAGI (reference sequence). The CDR3 is 16 residues long. Trimming shortened V by 2 bases and J by 4 bases, and 14 bases separated the two germline ends. The CDR3, as DNA: TGTGCCAGCAGTTACCCGACCCACAGGGCCACCGGGGAGCTGTTTTTT. This translates into CASSYPTHRATGELFF.

This clonotype was detected a few times. This chain joins TRBV12-3 or TRBV12-4 and TRBJ2-1; 10 bases align to TRBD1. J was trimmed by 8 bases and V by 7 bases; bases with no gene match: 20. The CDR3 sequence is 18 residues long. The CDR3 is CASTLTLGQGVSVYEQFF. Written as DNA, the CDR3 is TGTGCCAGCACCTTAACCCTCGGACAGGGGGTATCTGTATATGAGCAGTTCTTC.

This clonotype was observed a handful of times. V usage is TRBV2 and J usage is TRBJ1-5; D is perhaps TRBD1 (6 bases). The CDR3 covers 14 residues. The germline V and J ends were trimmed by 3 bases and 7 bases, with 13 bases remaining between them. CDR1 is SNHLY and CDR2 is FYNNEI in the germline V gene. CDR3 in amino acids: CASSERVRGQPQHF. The DNA for the CDR3 is TGTGCCAGCAGTGAGAGGGTCAGGGGCCAGCCCCAGCATTTT.

As regards this clonotype: Here the CDR3 omits its conserved ending phenylalanine or tryptophan, so a read error is the likely source. V usage is TRBV3-1 and J usage is TRBJ2-1; 8 bases fit TRBD1. Losses at the gene ends were 5 bases for V and 9 bases for J; bases not matched to a gene: 6. The germline CDR1 and CDR2 sequences are LGHDT and YNNKEL (reference sequence). The CDR3 loop spans 13 amino acids. The CDR3 DNA follows: TGTGCCAGCAGCATGGGACAGGTGGGTGAGCAGTTCTTA. It specifies CASSMGQVGEQFL.

V usage is TRBV7-2 and J usage is TRBJ1-2, with a possible D match to TRBD1 (6 bases). Germline CDR1 and CDR2: SGHTA and FQGNSA. The CDR3 contains 16 residues. The germline V and J ends were trimmed by 1 base and 4 bases, with 16 bases remaining between them. DNA of the CDR3: TGTGCCAGCAGCTTAGAGGGTACGGGGGCGACCTATGGCTACACCTTC. It translates to CASSLEGTGATYGYTF. Full variable domain (outside the CDR3, taken from reference TRBV7-2 and TRBJ1-2): GAGVSQSPSNKVTEKGKDVELRCDPISGHTALYWYRQSLGQGLEFLIYFQGNSAPDKSGLPSDRFSAERTGGSVSTLTIQRTQQEDSAVYLCASSLEGTGATYGYTFGSGTRLTVV.

The chain recombines TRBV12-3 or TRBV12-4 with TRBJ2-7, with 15 bases fitting TRBD2. The J call may be mistaken, given a closer DNA end match to TRBJ2-5. CDR3 length: 17 amino acids. The CDR3 region has the DNA TGTGCCAGCAGTTTAGGGACTAGCGGGGGGGCCTCCGAGACCCAGTACTTC. The encoded protein is CASSLGTSGGASETQYF.

The gene calls are TRBV20-1 and TRBJ2-1; D remains ambiguous. Germline V gene data show CDR1 as DFQATT and CDR2 as SNEGSKA (reference sequence). CDR3 length: 13 residues. The V end was cut by 2 bases, the J end by 2 bases, with 7 bases between. CDR3 residues: CSARQNTYNEQFF. CDR3 nucleotide sequence: TGCAGTGCTAGACAAAACACCTACAATGAGCAGTTCTTC.

This chain connects TRBV5-5 to TRBJ1-1; possible D gene TRBD1, 5 bases. Germline V gene lookup returns CDR1 SGHKS and CDR2 YYEKEE (reference sequence). Between the trimmed V and J ends, which lost 4 bases and 1 base, there was a span of 11 bases. The CDR3 consists of 14 residues. CDR3 in amino acids: CASSGRTPNTEAFF. The DNA of the CDR3 is TGTGCCAGCAGCGGGAGGACACCGAACACTGAAGCTTTCTTT.

The chain uses TRBV7-9 and TRBJ2-7; D could derive from TRBD1 or TRBD2 (5 bases each). Deletions cut 6 bases from V and 6 bases from J, with 15 bases between. The CDR3 is 13 amino acids. CDR1 is SEHNR and CDR2 is FQNEAQ in the germline V gene (reference sequence). Here the CDR3 reads CASRNRDGSEQYF. DNA of the CDR3: TGTGCCAGCAGGAATAGGGACGGTTCCGAGCAGTACTTC.

In this sample, this clonotype turned up a few times. The V call is TRBV28, the J call TRBJ2-1, with 9 bases fitting TRBD2. Germline V gives CDR1 MDHEN, CDR2 SYDVKM. The CDR3 totals 15 residues. After removal of 4 bases from V and 6 bases from J, the junction contained 7 bases not matched to a gene. The CDR3 sequence: CASSSLAGPTNEQFF. The CDR3 nucleotides are TGTGCCAGCAGTTCCCTAGCGGGACCAACCAATGAGCAGTTCTTC.

This clonotype was detected a few times. A junction boundary mismatches the germline segment, possibly from a read error. The V gene is TRBV4-3, the J gene TRBJ2-7; 9 bases are a match to TRBD2. Germline lookup yields CDR1 LGHNA and CDR2 YSLEER. The CDR3 has 15 amino acids. The CDR3 sequence is CASSQGGRASDEQYF. As DNA, the CDR3 is TGCGCCAGCAGCCAAGGCGGGAGGGCCTCCGACGAGCAGTACTTC.